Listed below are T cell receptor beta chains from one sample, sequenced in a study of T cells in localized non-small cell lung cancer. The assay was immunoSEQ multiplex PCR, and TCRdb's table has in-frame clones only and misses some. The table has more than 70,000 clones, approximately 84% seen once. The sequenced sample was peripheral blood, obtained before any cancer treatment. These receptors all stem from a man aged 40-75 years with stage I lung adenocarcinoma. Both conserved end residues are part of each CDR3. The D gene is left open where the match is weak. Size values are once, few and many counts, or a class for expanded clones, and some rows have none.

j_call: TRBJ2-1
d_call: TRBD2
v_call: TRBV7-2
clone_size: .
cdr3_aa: CASSFRRSGPGDEQFF
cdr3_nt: TGTGCCAGCAGCTTTAGACGTAGCGGGCCAGGCGATGAGCAGTTCTTC

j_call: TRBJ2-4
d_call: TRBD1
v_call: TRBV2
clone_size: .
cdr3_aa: CASSDRDRMGRHF
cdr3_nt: TGTGCCAGCAGTGACCGGGACAGGATGGGTAGGCACTTC

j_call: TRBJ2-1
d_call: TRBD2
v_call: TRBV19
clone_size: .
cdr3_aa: CASSTLAGNSYNEQFF
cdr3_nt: TGTGCCAGTAGTACACTAGCGGGAAACTCCTACAATGAGCAGTTCTTC

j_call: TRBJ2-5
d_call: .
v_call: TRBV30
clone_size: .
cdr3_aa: CAWVGTEKQETQYF
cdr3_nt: TGTGCCTGGGTTGGGACGGAGAAACAAGAGACCCAGTACTTC

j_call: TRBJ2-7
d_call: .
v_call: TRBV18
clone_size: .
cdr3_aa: CASSPPGGIYEQYF
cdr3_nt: TGTGCCAGCTCACCACCCGGGGGCATTTACGAGCAGTACTTC

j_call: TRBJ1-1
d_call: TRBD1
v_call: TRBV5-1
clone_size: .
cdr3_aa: CASSPRMTGDSNTEAFF
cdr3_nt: TGCGCCAGCAGCCCCCGAATGACAGGGGACTCGAACACTGAAGCTTTCTTT

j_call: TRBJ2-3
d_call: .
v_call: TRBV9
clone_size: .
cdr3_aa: CASSVGNTDTQYF
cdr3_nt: TGTGCCAGCAGCGTAGGGAACACAGATACGCAGTATTTT

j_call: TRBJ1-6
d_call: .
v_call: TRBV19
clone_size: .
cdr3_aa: CASSIGASPLHF
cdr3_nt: TGTGCCAGTAGTATCGGTGCTTCACCCCTCCACTTT

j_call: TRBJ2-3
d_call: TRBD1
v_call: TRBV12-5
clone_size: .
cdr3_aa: CASGQGQGSSDTQYF
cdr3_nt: TGTGCTAGTGGTCAGGGACAGGGATCATCAGATACGCAGTATTTT

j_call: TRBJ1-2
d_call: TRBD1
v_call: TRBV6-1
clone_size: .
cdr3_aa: CASSGHGQGRGYGYTF
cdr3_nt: TGTGCCAGCAGTGGGCACGGACAGGGGCGAGGCTATGGCTACACCTTC

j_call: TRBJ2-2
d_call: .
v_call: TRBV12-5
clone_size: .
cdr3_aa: CASGGTGYGTGELFF
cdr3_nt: TGTGCTAGTGGTGGAACGGGTTATGGGACCGGGGAGCTGTTTTTT

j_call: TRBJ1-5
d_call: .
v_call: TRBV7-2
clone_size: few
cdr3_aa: CATAGAPNQPQHF
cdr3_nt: TGTGCCACCGCGGGGGCCCCCAATCAGCCCCAGCATTTT

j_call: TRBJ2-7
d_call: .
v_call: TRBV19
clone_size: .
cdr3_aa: CASRKGYEQYF
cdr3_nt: TGTGCCAGTAGGAAGGGGTACGAGCAGTACTTC

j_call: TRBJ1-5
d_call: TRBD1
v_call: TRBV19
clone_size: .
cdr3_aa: CASVGTGVTQPQHF
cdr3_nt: TGTGCCAGTGTGGGGACAGGGGTAACGCAGCCCCAGCATTTT